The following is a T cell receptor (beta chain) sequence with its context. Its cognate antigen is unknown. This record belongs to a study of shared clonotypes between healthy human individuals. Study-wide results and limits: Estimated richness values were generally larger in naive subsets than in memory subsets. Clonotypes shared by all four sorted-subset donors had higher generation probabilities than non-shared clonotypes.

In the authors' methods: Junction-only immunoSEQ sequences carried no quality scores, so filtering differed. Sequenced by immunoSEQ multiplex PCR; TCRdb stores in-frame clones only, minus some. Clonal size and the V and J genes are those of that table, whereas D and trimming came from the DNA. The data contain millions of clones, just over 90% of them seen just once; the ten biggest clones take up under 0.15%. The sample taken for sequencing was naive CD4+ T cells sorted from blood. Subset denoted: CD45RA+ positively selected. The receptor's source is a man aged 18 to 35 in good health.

In DNA form, the CDR3 reads TGTGCCAGCAGCTTAGACCGGCTAACTAACTATGGCTACACCTTC. It is translated as CASSLDRLTNYGYTF. The chain carries TRBV11-2 and TRBJ1-2, with D unclear. The CDR3 consists of 15 residues. The V end was cut by 0 bases, the J end by 0 bases, with 8 bases between. Per the germline V gene, CDR1 is SGHAT and CDR2 is FQNNGV.